A single sample is the source of the 29 T cell receptor beta chains below, sequenced in a study of neurological immune-mediated disorders. A single record per CDR3 protein comes from TCRdb applying MiXCR to the 5' RACE reads. Altogether about 59,000 distinct CDR3 sequences are present, around 3.8% being singletons, with the ten largest covering around 2.2%. Sequencing used PBMCs. All receptors come from a woman in her 50s with multiple sclerosis.

The genes are TRBV5-1 and TRBJ2-3, with D unclear. With 1 base removed from V and 2 bases from J, the gap between germline ends came to 11 bases. Germline V gives CDR1 SGHRS, CDR2 YFSETQ. The CDR3 spans 15 residues. CDR3 sequence: CASSLSTLYTDTQYF. The CDR3 DNA is TGCGCCAGCAGCTTGAGTACACTCTACACAGATACGCAGTATTTT.

This clonotype was observed many times. The chain is built from TRBV7-2 and TRBJ1-5; no definite D call. Germline V lookup: CDR1 SGHTA, CDR2 FQGNSA. V lost 5 bases to trimming and J lost 3 bases, with 11 bases between them. CDR3 length: 14 residues. DNA of the CDR3: TGTGCCAGCAGCCCAGACGGACTCAATCAGCCCCAGCATTTT. Its protein product is CASSPDGLNQPQHF.

This clonotype was counted ten times or more. The V and J genes are TRBV7-9 and TRBJ1-2; D not resolved. Trimming cost V 3 bases and J 1 base, with 6 bases left between them. The CDR3 length is 13 residues. Germline V gene data show CDR1 as SEHNR and CDR2 as FQNEAQ (reference sequence). The CDR3 DNA sequence: TGTGCCAGCAGCTTGACGCGTAACTATGGCTACACCTTC. It specifies CASSLTRNYGYTF.

This clonotype was observed a few times. One end of the junction varies from germline; a read error may be responsible. V is TRBV3-1 and J is TRBJ1-5; D might be TRBD1 (5 bases). From germline, CDR1 is LGHDT and CDR2 YNNKEL (reference sequence). The CDR3 length is 15 residues. The CDR3 here is CASSQGVSQTAHQNF. The DNA of the CDR3 is TGTGCCAGCAGCCAAGGTGTGAGTCAGACAGCGCATCAGAATTTT. Full variable domain (outside the CDR3, taken from reference TRBV3-1 and TRBJ1-5): DTAVSQTPKYLVTQMGNDKSIKCEQNLGHDTMYWYKQDSKKFLKIMFSYNNKELIINETVPNRFSPKSPDKAHLNLHINSLELGDSAVYFCASSQGVSQTAHQNFGDGTRLSIL.

This clonotype was counted at least ten times. This CDR3 is CASSLRSNYGYTF. CDR3 nucleotides: TGTGCCAGCAGCTTGAGGTCAAACTATGGCTACACCTTC. This chain uses TRBV5-5 with TRBJ1-2; unclear D gene. CDR3 length: 13 residues. Germline CDR1 is SGHKS and CDR2 is YYEKEE (reference sequence). Trimming cost V 1 base and J 2 bases, with 6 bases left between them.

This clonotype was observed many times. The chain links TRBV7-2 to TRBJ1-2; maybe TRBD1 (6 bases). V shed 6 bases and J shed 5 bases, with 16 bases lying between them. This CDR3 is built from 14 residues. The germline CDR1 and CDR2 sequences are SGHTA and FQGNSA. CDR3 loop: CASSPPGTHYGYTF. Written as DNA, the CDR3 is TGTGCCAGCAGTCCTCCCGGGACACATTATGGCTACACCTTC.

The chain combines TRBV6-5 with TRBJ1-6; 10 positions match TRBD1. Germline CDR1 MNHEY, CDR2 SVGAGI. The CDR3 spans 13 residues. V dropped 10 bases and J dropped 6; count of bases not matched to a gene: 3. CDR3 bases: TGTGCCACTCGGACAGGGGGTAATTCACCCCTCCACTTT. Its protein is CATRTGGNSPLHF.

Only a few counts were recorded for this clonotype. The junction and the germline gene differ at one end; a read error may be behind it. The rearrangement uses TRBV9 and TRBJ1-5; D might be TRBD1 (6 bases). The CDR3 length is 15 residues. The germline V gene has CDR1 SGDLS and CDR2 YYNGEE. The CDR3 DNA reads TGTGCCAGCAGCGTAGGAGGGGGAGGCAATCAGCCCCAGAATTTT. This gives the protein CASSVGGGGNQPQNF.

The sample holds many counts of this clonotype. The chain is built from TRBV6-5 and TRBJ2-5; D possibly uses TRBD1 or TRBD2 (5 bases each). The CDR3 covers 14 residues. Trimming stripped 5 bases from V and 5 bases from J, with 15 bases between. Per germline, CDR1 MNHEY and CDR2 SVGAGI. The CDR3 is CASSHKRDRETQYF. CDR3 coding DNA: TGTGCCAGCAGTCACAAACGGGACCGGGAGACCCAGTACTTC.

This clonotype came up a few times. This chain links TRBV12-3 or TRBV12-4 with TRBJ2-2; D gene uncertain. The V end was cut by 0 bases, the J end by 2 bases, with 7 bases between. CDR3 size: 15 residues. Written as DNA, the CDR3 is TGTGCCAGCAGTTTAGCGCGGCCTAACACCGGGGAGCTGTTTTTT. This sequence encodes CASSLARPNTGELFF.

At least ten counts were recorded for this clonotype. The rearrangement joins TRBV5-1 to TRBJ2-1, with 7 nucleotides matching TRBD1. The CDR3 runs 14 residues. J lost 9 bases, V lost 5 bases, and 11 bases had no gene match. CDR1 and CDR2 (germline): SGHRS, YFSETQ. The CDR3 nucleotides are TGCGCCAGCAGTGTAGAGGGGACAGATAGTGAGCAGTTCTTC. Amino acid sequence: CASSVEGTDSEQFF.

At least ten counts were recorded for this clonotype. This chain connects TRBV6-2 or TRBV6-3 to TRBJ2-7; D is perhaps TRBD1 or TRBD2 (5 bases each). CDR3 length equals 14 residues. Trimming removed 6 bases at V and 4 bases at J, with 16 bases between. Germline V gene lookup returns CDR1 MNHEY and CDR2 SVGEGT. CDR3 residues: CASRRSGTDYEQYF. The CDR3 DNA follows: TGTGCCAGCAGGAGATCCGGGACGGATTACGAGCAGTACTTC.

This clonotype was counted at least ten times. J is TRBJ2-1 and V is TRBV7-2, with 10 bases fitting TRBD2. CDR3 length equals 16 residues. Germline V gives CDR1 SGHTA, CDR2 FQGNSA. The J segment lost 6 bases and the V segment lost 2 bases, leaving 7 bases of the junction unmatched. As DNA, the CDR3 is TGTGCCAGCAGCTTACTCCTAGCGGGAGAGGTCAATGAGCAGTTCTTC. Protein: CASSLLLAGEVNEQFF.

This clonotype was recorded many times. This rearrangement joins TRBV29-1 to TRBJ2-2; 11 positions match TRBD2. Unmatched junction bases numbered 13, after V lost 7 bases and J lost 6 bases. The CDR3 runs to 16 residues. Germline CDR1 SQVTM, CDR2 ANQGSEA. The CDR3, as DNA: TGCAGCGCCCCCAACCCCTTAGCGGGAGGGGCCGGGGAGCTGTTTTTT. This sequence encodes CSAPNPLAGGAGELFF.

This clonotype was detected many times. The rearrangement links TRBV28 to TRBJ2-4; 9 nucleotides agree with TRBD1. The ends lost 7 bases at V and 7 bases at J; junction bases unmatched: 11. The CDR3 contains 15 residues. CDR1 is MDHEN, CDR2 SYDVKM, per germline. CDR3 amino acids: CASTRTGAQENIQYF. The CDR3 DNA is TGTGCCAGCACTCGGACAGGGGCGCAGGAGAACATTCAGTACTTC.

This clonotype was seen repeatedly, ten times or more. This chain links TRBV24-1 with TRBJ2-1, with TRBD2 matching 7 bases. The CDR3 covers 17 residues. Looked up from germline, CDR1 is KGHDR and CDR2 is SFDVKD. V shed 0 bases, J shed 7 bases, and the junction held 11 bases outside the gene matches. CDR3 coding DNA: TGTGCCACCAGTGATTTGCTGGGGACTACCGGCGGAAATGAGCAGTTCTTC. The encoded protein is CATSDLLGTTGGNEQFF.

In its sample, this clonotype was seen many times. The genes are TRBV12-3 or TRBV12-4 and TRBJ2-7; 7 positions agree with TRBD1. The CDR3 runs to 15 residues. Trimming took 6 bases from V and 0 from J; bases not matched to a gene: 8. The CDR3 loop reads CASSLLGGSSYEQYF. CDR3 DNA: TGTGCCAGCAGCCTCCTAGGGGGCAGCTCCTACGAGCAGTACTTC.

Many counts were recorded for this clonotype. This sequence joins TRBV12-3 or TRBV12-4 and TRBJ1-1; TRBD1 is a possible D gene (6 bases). The V end lost 5 bases, the J end lost 5 bases, and 15 bases lay between the germline ends. The CDR3 loop spans 14 amino acids. This chain's CDR3 is CASSPTGPGTEAFF. In DNA form, the CDR3 reads TGTGCCAGCAGTCCTACAGGGCCGGGTACTGAAGCTTTCTTT.

This clonotype has a count of ten or more. The V and J genes are TRBV20-1 and TRBJ2-5, with 8 bases matching TRBD2. V was pared by 3 bases and J by 6 bases, with 15 bases of the junction left unmatched. This CDR3 has 16 residues. Germline V gives CDR1 DFQATT, CDR2 SNEGSKA (reference sequence). CDR3 amino acids: CSARTLGGRLVKTQYF. CDR3 nucleotide sequence: TGCAGTGCTAGGACCCTCGGCGGGAGGCTGGTGAAGACCCAGTACTTC.

This chain uses TRBV20-1 with TRBJ2-7, with 7 positions matching TRBD1. The CDR3 sequence is 15 residues long. CDR1 DFQATT and CDR2 SNEGSKA come from the germline V gene (reference sequence). J gave up 0 bases and V 6 bases, and 11 bases lay outside the gene matches. CDR3 DNA sequence: TGCAGTGCCCAACCCCGGGACAGACTCTCCTACGAGCAGTACTTC. Its translation is CSAQPRDRLSYEQYF.

This clonotype was seen once. The V and J genes are TRBV29-1 and TRBJ1-1; D gene ambiguous. The CDR3 is 11 amino acids. Trimming pared 8 bases from V and 1 base from J, leaving 8 bases between. The germline V gene has CDR1 SQVTM and CDR2 ANQGSEA. The CDR3 protein is CSTYENTEAFF. Here the CDR3 DNA reads TGCAGCACTTATGAGAACACTGAAGCTTTCTTT.

In this sample, this clonotype turned up many times. The J gene is TRBJ2-4, the V gene TRBV15, with D perhaps TRBD1 (6 bases). Germline CDR1 is LNHNV and CDR2 is YYDKDF (reference sequence). The CDR3 runs 18 residues. Trimming removed 1 base from V and 0 bases from J, with 16 bases in between. In nucleotides, the CDR3 is TGTGCCACCAGCAGAGGGGGGAAAGGACAGCTAGCCAAAAACATTCAGTACTTC. The encoded protein is CATSRGGKGQLAKNIQYF.

In its sample, this clonotype was seen many times. The chain couples TRBV25-1 to TRBJ2-6; TRBD1 matches 8 bases. CDR1 and CDR2 (germline): MGHDK, SYGVNS. The length of the CDR3 is 18 residues. V shed 3 bases and J 1 base; nucleotides not matched to a gene: 8. CDR3 sequence (DNA): TGTGCCAGCAGTGAGAAAGGGACAGGCAGATCTGGGGCCAACGTCCTGACTTTC. Amino acid sequence: CASSEKGTGRSGANVLTF. The variable domain in full, completed from reference TRBV25-1 and TRBJ2-6, reads EADIYQTPRYLVIGTGKKITLECSQTMGHDKMYWYQQDPGMELHLIHYSYGVNSTEKGDLSSESTVSRIRTEHFPLTLESARPSHTSQYLCASSEKGTGRSGANVLTFGAGSRLTVL.

This clonotype was seen many times. V and J are TRBV29-1 and TRBJ1-2; D unclear. Per germline, CDR1 SQVTM and CDR2 ANQGSEA. The CDR3 consists of 12 residues. Trimming cost V 0 bases and J 7 bases, with 9 bases left between them. The CDR3 here is CSVEDPSSGYTF. The CDR3 DNA reads as TGCAGCGTTGAAGATCCCTCTTCTGGCTACACCTTC.

The chain joins TRBV18 to TRBJ1-5, with D possibly matching TRBD1 (6 bases). This CDR3 has 17 residues. Trimming took 4 bases from V and 1 from J, leaving 17 bases between them. The V gene's germline CDR1 is KGHSH and CDR2 LQKENI. CDR3 nucleotide sequence: TGTGCCAGCTCACTTTCTCGGACAGAGGGAAGCAATCAGCCCCAGCATTTT. Protein: CASSLSRTEGSNQPQHF.

The sample holds many counts of this clonotype. V gene TRBV6-2 or TRBV6-3 combines with J gene TRBJ1-5, with unresolved D. Germline V gene lookup returns CDR1 MNHEY and CDR2 SVGEGT. This CDR3 region has 16 residues. V lost 4 bases and J 7 bases, leaving 20 bases between the germline ends. The chain's CDR3 is CASSSFSDRSGQPQHF. The CDR3 nucleotides are TGTGCCAGCAGTTCTTTTTCGGACCGCTCTGGACAGCCCCAGCATTTT.

Worth noting for this clonotype: A read error is likely, as this CDR3 ends without the conserved phenylalanine or tryptophan. The chain uses TRBV11-3 and TRBJ1-1; D may be TRBD1 (5 bases). Germline lookup yields CDR1 SGHNT and CDR2 YENEEA. The CDR3 is 17 residues long. The germline V and J ends were trimmed by 5 bases and 2 bases, with 21 bases remaining between them. The CDR3 loop reads CASSPFYGRDGNTEAFN. The DNA for the CDR3 is TGTGCCAGCAGCCCATTCTATGGGAGGGACGGCAACACTGAAGCTTTCAAT.

This clonotype was picked up many times. This chain links TRBV7-9 with TRBJ2-1, with D possibly TRBD2 on 6 matching bases. There are 18 residues in the CDR3. The V and J ends lost 3 bases and 3 bases respectively, with 21 bases between them. Germline assignment: CDR1 SEHNR and CDR2 FQNEAQ (reference sequence). This CDR3 is CASSFFVVDREFYNEQFF. The DNA of the CDR3 is TGTGCCAGCAGCTTTTTTGTGGTAGACCGGGAGTTCTACAATGAGCAGTTCTTC.

This clonotype was detected ten times or more. V gene TRBV20-1 combines with J gene TRBJ2-2; no definite D call. Trimming took off 3 bases at V and 0 bases at J, with 11 bases between the two ends. The germline gives CDR1 DFQATT, CDR2 SNEGSKA (reference sequence). CDR3 size: 15 residues. The CDR3 DNA reads TGCAGTGCTAGGGTCCTAAAAGCGAACACCGGGGAGCTGTTTTTT. This gives the protein CSARVLKANTGELFF.